Here is one T cell receptor beta chain with its context. With 7 bases removed from V and 4 bases from J, the gap between germline ends came to 16 bases. The germline CDR1 and CDR2 sequences are SNHLY and FYNNEI. CDR3 length: 15 residues. The sample comes from a study of cytomegalovirus exposure and HLA in healthy donors. With 60 Vbeta and 13 Jbeta primers, the PCR was carried out. The data were produced by immunoSEQ multiplex PCR, yet TCRdb's version contains in-frame clones alone and is incomplete. The table lists 150,000 or so clones, approximately 74% of them singletons, with roughly 2.8% in the top ten.

The material sequenced was PBMCs. The chain uses TRBV2 and TRBJ1-4; D might be TRBD1 (6 bases). The clonotype comes from a man younger than 30 in good health and CMV-seronegative. CDR3 in DNA: TGTGCCAGCATACCCGGACAGACCTATAATGAAAAACTGTTTTTT. It translates to CASIPGQTYNEKLFF.